This TCR beta chain was sequenced in a study of CD8+ T cells in alopecia areata. Germline loops: CDR1 GTSNPN, CDR2 SVGIG (reference sequence). Trimming pared 1 base from V and 8 bases from J, leaving 8 bases between. The CDR3 length is 12 residues. cDNA prepared by RNA extraction and subsequent reverse transcription served as the template for sequencing. Only in-frame clones appear in the TCRdb table, and some are missing; sequencing was by immunoSEQ multiplex PCR. The data show about 190,000 clones, more than 55% seen once. Treatment specified: oral pan-JAK inhibitor, 5-10 mg twice daily. This clone appeared a few times.

V usage is TRBV30 and J usage is TRBJ1-4; D is undetermined. The source is a human donor with alopecia areata. This specimen was CD4+ T cells sorted from blood, taken at week 4, from a patient treated with tofacitinib. In nucleotides, the CDR3 is TGTGCCTGGAGTGAACGGCGGGAAAAACTGTTTTTT. Translating gives CAWSERREKLFF.